Given below is one T cell receptor beta chain in context. In the authors' methods: Quantification of nucleated cells was approximated via reference gene primer amplification. Profiling relied on immunoSEQ multiplex PCR, and the TCRdb table lists in-frame clones only, not all of them. The D gene and trimming were derived from the DNA, and the V and J assignments and clone size from that table. The table shows about 410,000 clones, with around 86% occurring only once. The CDR3 runs to 15 residues. V gave up 6 bases and J gave up 7 bases, with 18 bases separating them. CDR1 is MNHEY, CDR2 SMNVEV, per germline (reference sequence). This sample stems from a study of blood T cell repertoires in COVID-19. Study in general: Sites across the United States, Italy and Spain contributed samples from acute and convalescent COVID-19. Sources were T cells, B-cell-depleted T cells, or PBMCs; the material itself was cDNA or gDNA.

Sequencing used peripheral blood. The sequence was obtained from a young woman with active or convalescent COVID-19. The rearrangement links TRBV27 to TRBJ1-4, with D perhaps matching TRBD1 (5 bases). CDR3: CASRQTVPGGEKLFF. The CDR3 DNA reads TGTGCCAGCAGACAGACAGTACCGGGAGGTGAAAAACTGTTTTTT. Variable domain in full (rest from reference TRBV27 and TRBJ1-4): EAQVTQNPRYLITVTGKKLTVTCSQNMNHEYMSWYRQDPGLGLRQIYYSMNVEVTDKGDVPEGYKVSRKEKRNFPLILESPSPNQTSLYFCASRQTVPGGEKLFFGSGTQLSVL.